The source of this T cell receptor beta chain is a study of T cells in Graves' hyperthyroidism and ophthalmopathy. This clonotype showed up many times. TCR beta CDR3 region amplification was performed from RNA transcripts. HTBI primers drove first-round RT-PCR of the TCR CDR3. TCRdb reanalysed the multiplex PCR reads using MiXCR and keeps one entry per CDR3 protein. The data contain under 450,000 distinct CDR3 sequences, approximately 14% of them singletons. V was trimmed by 2 bases and J by 0 bases, leaving 19 bases between them. The CDR3 covers 17 residues. In germline, CDR1 is DFQATT, CDR2 SNEGSKA (reference sequence).

The J gene is TRBJ1-2, the V gene TRBV20-1, with unresolved D. The sequencing sample was made of blood. The TCR comes from a woman younger than 30 with Graves' hyperthyroidism. For the CDR3, the DNA is TGCAGTGCTAGAATCGACCTCGCCCGAATAGCTAACTATGGCTACACCTTC. As protein: CSARIDLARIANYGYTF.